This T cell receptor (beta chain) originates from a study of follicular helper T cells after annual influenza vaccination. This CDR3 has 13 amino acids. Trimming took off 2 bases at V and 10 bases at J, with 15 bases between the two ends. CDR1 is MNHNS, CDR2 SASEGT, per germline. There are a few counts of this clone. The time point denotes: 2015-2016 season, pre-vaccination. Sequenced by immunoSEQ multiplex PCR; TCRdb stores in-frame clones only, minus some. The table records thousands of clones, around four fifths of them present only once. V usage is TRBV6-1 and J usage is TRBJ2-7; D ambiguous. This receptor was taken from an adult who received the influenza vaccine. The sequenced sample was CXCR5+ CD38- circulating T follicular helper cells from blood, obtained on the day of influenza vaccination. Subset described: circulating Tfh, non-naive CD4+CXCR5+PD-1+ (ICOS+CD38+ or ICOS-CD38-). The CDR3 DNA reads as TGTGCCAGCAGTGAACTCTTTCAGTACCTACAGTACTTC. Translating it yields CASSELFQYLQYF.